A selection of T cell receptor beta chains follows, all from one sample in a study of cytomegalovirus exposure and HLA in healthy donors. The method was immunoSEQ multiplex PCR; TCRdb's version includes in-frame clones alone and lacks a portion of them. This table has around 250,000 clones, around 81% appearing once. Sequenced input: PBMCs. The receptors come from a woman aged 55-70 years in good health and CMV-seropositive. The CDR3 runs from the conserved cysteine through the conserved F or W. Each record gives: clone size, V gene, J gene, D gene, CDR3 protein, CDR3 DNA. A D gene is named only where the DNA matches it firmly. Clone size is given for some rows only: seen once, a few or many times, or a class if the clone is expanded.

>.|TRBV9|TRBJ2-2|.
CANSVRLSLTGATGELFF
TGTGCCAACAGCGTGCGCCTCTCCCTTACGGGAGCCACCGGGGAGCTGTTTTTT
>.|TRBV7-9|TRBJ2-7|.
CSSSLAGQGTSYEQYF
TGTTCCAGCAGCTTAGCTGGGCAGGGCACCTCCTACGAGCAGTACTTC
>.|TRBV4-1|TRBJ1-1|TRBD1
CASSQTGGGQGVLSTEAFF
TGCGCCAGCAGCCAAACCGGGGGCGGACAGGGCGTTTTAAGCACTGAAGCTTTCTTT
>.|TRBV30|TRBJ1-4|.
CAWSPLRGASEKLFF
TGTGCCTGGAGTCCCTTAAGGGGCGCGAGCGAAAAACTGTTTTTT
>.|TRBV25-1|TRBJ1-2|.
CASSPRAGLYGYTF
TGTGCCAGCAGCCCACGGGCAGGACTATATGGCTACACCTTC
>.|TRBV6-1|TRBJ2-7|TRBD2
CASSVLSGSYYEQYF
TGTGCCAGCAGTGTCCTTAGCGGGAGTTATTACGAGCAGTACTTC
>.|TRBV18|TRBJ2-7|.
CASSPPSRGTYEQYF
TGTGCCAGCTCACCACCGTCAAGGGGCACCTACGAGCAGTACTTC
>.|TRBV7-9|TRBJ1-4|TRBD1
CASSPRTGNEKLFF
TGTGCCAGCAGCCCCCGGACAGGGAATGAAAAACTGTTTTTT
>.|TRBV7-9|TRBJ1-4|.
CASSSTRYRDKGEKLFF
TGTGCCAGCAGCTCCACACGTTACCGGGACAAGGGGGAAAAACTGTTTTTT
>.|TRBV7-2|TRBJ2-7|TRBD2
CASSSATSGYEQYF
TGTGCCAGCAGCTCAGCGACTAGCGGCTACGAGCAGTACTTC
>.|TRBV11-2|TRBJ2-5|.
CASSLQGSSETQYF
TGTGCCAGCAGCTTGCAGGGGTCCTCTGAGACCCAGTACTTC
>.|TRBV28|TRBJ2-2|TRBD1
CASSPGTGRTGELFF
TGTGCCAGCAGTCCCGGGACAGGGCGTACCGGGGAGCTGTTTTTT
>.|TRBV29-1|TRBJ1-1|TRBD1
CSVGQGGNTEAFF
TGCAGCGTTGGACAGGGGGGGAACACTGAAGCTTTCTTT
>.|TRBV25-1|TRBJ1-1|.
CASSGGSTEAFF
TGTGCCAGCAGTGGCGGAAGCACTGAAGCTTTCTTT
>.|TRBV5-1|TRBJ1-2|.
CASKRVDTF
TGCGCCAGCAAGAGAGTGGACACCTTC
>.|TRBV6-1|TRBJ2-7|TRBD2
CAGGLAGIGDEQYF
TGTGCCGGGGGTTTAGCGGGAATCGGGGACGAGCAGTACTTC
>once|TRBV7-8|TRBJ1-1|.
CASSLPENTEAFF
TGTGCCAGCAGCCTCCCAGAGAACACTGAAGCTTTCTTT
>.|TRBV7-9|TRBJ1-2|.
CSSSLPFVGYGYTF
TGTTCCAGCAGCTTACCCTTTGTCGGCTATGGCTACACCTTC
>.|TRBV18|TRBJ2-7|TRBD2
CASSQLAGESEQYF
TGTGCCAGCTCTCAGCTAGCGGGAGAGAGCGAGCAGTACTTC
>.|TRBV4-1|TRBJ1-1|.
CASSQEIRSTEAFF
TGCGCCAGCAGCCAAGAAATCCGTTCCACTGAAGCTTTCTTT
>.|TRBV18|TRBJ1-1|.
CASSPWQVRGNTEAFF
TGTGCCAGCTCACCGTGGCAGGTTCGGGGGAACACTGAAGCTTTCTTT
>.|TRBV27|TRBJ1-5|TRBD1
CASSLGQGIGNQPQHF
TGTGCCAGCAGTCTGGGACAGGGGATTGGCAATCAGCCCCAGCATTTT
>.|TRBV7-9|TRBJ2-7|TRBD1
CASSSQGESYEQYF
TGTGCCAGCAGCTCACAGGGGGAATCCTACGAGCAGTACTTC
>.|TRBV29-1|TRBJ1-3|.
CSVEDLEGISGNTIYF
TGCAGCGTTGAAGATCTGGAGGGGATCTCTGGAAACACCATATATTTT
>.|TRBV19|TRBJ1-5|.
CASSIDRWGGQPQHF
TGTGCCAGTAGTATAGATCGGTGGGGCGGTCAGCCCCAGCATTTT
>.|TRBV9|TRBJ2-3|.
CASSVVFSSTDTQYF
TGTGCCAGCAGCGTAGTCTTCTCTAGCACAGATACGCAGTATTTT
>.|TRBV28|TRBJ1-1|.
CASSFLGVTEAFF
TGTGCCAGCAGTTTCCTAGGAGTCACTGAAGCTTTCTTT
>few|TRBV2|TRBJ1-5|.
CASSELDTYQPQHF
TGTGCCAGCAGTGAATTGGACACCTATCAGCCCCAGCATTTT
>.|TRBV4-1|TRBJ2-2|TRBD2
CASTERTSGNTGELFF
TGCGCCAGCACCGAGCGGACTAGCGGGAACACCGGGGAGCTGTTTTTT
>.|TRBV28|TRBJ1-1|TRBD1
CASSLTGVNTEAFF
TGTGCCAGCAGTTTAACAGGGGTGAACACTGAAGCTTTCTTT